These 9 T cell receptor beta chains share one sample of origin, sequenced in a study of tumor-infiltrating lymphocytes in primary liver carcinoma. Starting from 500 ng of total RNA, TCR beta cDNA was produced with a primer in the constant region. Slightly modified ARM-PCR, run as three nested multiplex PCR rounds, produced the TCR beta libraries. Two initial PCR rounds of roughly 10 cycles each paired TRBV1-TRBV30 forward primers with a C-beta reverse primer. TCRdb recomputed calls from the multiplex PCR reads with MiXCR, one row per CDR3 protein. The table has under 130,000 distinct CDR3 sequences, around 83% seen once. Each 20-30 mg portion of unsorted bulk tissue served as the source for co-extraction of RNA and DNA. Sequencing used liver tumor tissue from sampling region 3. Subset indicated: tumor region T3, left-lateral pole. These receptors came from a man aged 35-49 years with primary liver carcinoma and hepatitis B virus infection.

On this clonotype: The germline gene is not matched at one end of the junction; a read error may be the cause. J is TRBJ1-4 and V is TRBV6-6; D call uncertain. CDR1 is MNHNY, CDR2 SVGAGI, per germline (reference sequence). The length of the CDR3 is 11 residues. CDR3 sequence reads: CASSTKGKLFF. For the CDR3, the DNA is TGTGCCAGTTCGACGAAAGGAAAACTGTTTTTC.

This chain uses TRBV29-1 with TRBJ2-7; TRBD2 might be the D (5 bases). Germline V gene lookup returns CDR1 SQVTM and CDR2 ANQGSEA. V dropped 4 bases and J dropped 2 bases, with 12 bases sitting between them. The length of the CDR3 is 13 residues. CDR3 sequence reads: CSVVSASTYEQYF. The CDR3 coding sequence is TGCAGCGTTGTTAGCGCCTCCACCTACGAGCAGTACTTC.

This clonotype showed up just once. At one of its ends the junction is not consistent with the germline gene, which may arise from a read error. The chain uses TRBV28 and TRBJ2-5; 11 bases map to TRBD2. The CDR3 consists of 15 residues. Germline V CDR1 and CDR2: MDHEN, SYDVKM. The CDR3 bases are TGTACCAGCAATAAGACTAGCGGGGCCTTGGAGACCCAGTACTTC. This translates into CTSNKTSGALETQYF.

The chain employs TRBV10-3 and TRBJ1-5; D is uncertain. Germline loops: CDR1 ENHRY, CDR2 SYGVKD. The CDR3 contains 14 residues. Trimming left V 9 bases short and J 4 bases short, with 16 bases between. The CDR3 is CAINERVANQPQHF. The CDR3 DNA reads TGTGCCATTAATGAGCGGGTAGCGAATCAGCCCCAGCATTTT.

With respect to this clonotype: One junction end disagrees with the germline gene, perhaps due to a read error. This CDR3 reads CSVSLLAGRGGTRYF. The CDR3 DNA follows: TGCAGTGTTTCCTTACTAGCGGGAAGGGGAGGGACCCGGTACTTC. This chain connects TRBV29-1 to TRBJ2-5, with 10 bases aligning to TRBD2. The CDR3 is made up of 15 amino acids. Germline CDR1 is SQVTM and CDR2 is ANQGSEA.

As to this clonotype: This may come from a read error, since a much larger clone is one base off. The genes are TRBV5-1 and TRBJ2-3; D is undetermined. The germline V gene has CDR1 SGHRS and CDR2 YFSETQ. This CDR3 region has 14 residues. Here the CDR3 reads CTSSFGPDTDTQYF. CDR3 DNA: TGCACCAGCAGCTTCGGACCGGACACAGATACGCAGTATTTT.

Concerning this clonotype itself: Lacking the conserved final phenylalanine or tryptophan, this CDR3 likely reflects a read error. The chain has TRBV29-1 and TRBJ2-5; D is undetermined. This CDR3 contains 15 residues. Germline CDR1 SQVTM, CDR2 ANQGSEA. CDR3 sequence reads: CNVEGPGLFQETQYL. CDR3 DNA sequence: TGCAACGTTGAAGGACCCGGGCTCTTCCAAGAGACCCAGTACTTA.

V and J are TRBV29-1 and TRBJ2-1; D remains ambiguous. Germline CDR1 and CDR2: SQVTM and ANQGSEA. The CDR3 is made up of 14 amino acids. CDR3 protein: CGVAPARSYNEQFF. CDR3 DNA: TGCGGTGTTGCCCCCGCGAGATCATACAATGAGCAGTTCTTC.

For this clonotype: The junction shows a germline mismatch at one end, possibly a read error. V usage is TRBV28 and J usage is TRBJ2-4, with D maybe TRBD2 (6 bases). Per germline, CDR1 MDHEN and CDR2 SYDVKM. This CDR3 has 14 residues. The CDR3 DNA reads TGTGCCAGCAATTCCCGGATCGGAGGGAACATTCGGTACTTC. It specifies CASNSRIGGNIRYF.